This entry lists 14 T cell receptor beta chains sequenced from one sample in a study of T-cell memory formation after mild COVID-19. One entry per CDR3 protein results from TCRdb running MiXCR on the 5' RACE reads. Found here are about 270,000 distinct CDR3 sequences, 15% to 20% of them singletons; the top ten hold more than 20%. Sequencing was done on a sample of PBMCs or a T cell subset sorted from them (not recorded which). These receptors came from a man between 18 and 29 years old who had mild COVID-19 (a few samples of this study predate the infection). Cell type and time point are not known.

This clonotype was seen more than once but under ten times. This sequence joins TRBV5-1 and TRBJ2-3, with D perhaps matching TRBD1 or TRBD2 (5 bases each). The V and J ends lost 4 bases and 4 bases respectively, with 16 bases between them. The CDR3 has 15 amino acids. CDR1 is SGHRS, CDR2 YFSETQ, per germline. The DNA for the CDR3 is TGCGCCAGCAGCCGGACGCCACAGGAGGCAGATACGCAGTATTTT. This encodes CASSRTPQEADTQYF.

The chain is built from TRBV5-1 and TRBJ2-5; no reliable D call. V was pared by 4 bases and J by 5 bases, with 15 bases between. CDR1 is SGHRS, CDR2 YFSETQ, per germline. CDR3 length equals 14 residues. The CDR3 DNA is TGCGCCAGCAGCCATGGCAAGGTACGGGAGACCCAGTACTTC. Residues: CASSHGKVRETQYF.

The genes are TRBV5-5 and TRBJ1-1; D not resolved. This CDR3 has 14 amino acids. V was clipped by 7 bases and J by 0 bases, with 13 bases between them. Germline V lookup: CDR1 SGHKS, CDR2 YYEKEE (reference sequence). CDR3 sequence (DNA): TGTGCCAGCCGACTAGACACCATGAACACTGAAGCTTTCTTT. Protein product: CASRLDTMNTEAFF.

In its sample, this clonotype was seen a few times. This chain joins TRBV5-5 and TRBJ2-3; D ambiguous. Trimming left V 2 bases short and J 2 bases short, with 15 bases between. CDR3 length: 16 residues. Germline V gene sequence: CDR1 SGHKS, CDR2 YYEKEE (reference sequence). This chain's CDR3 is CASSFRNYPLTDTQYF. The CDR3 region has the DNA TGTGCCAGCAGCTTTCGCAACTACCCCCTCACAGATACGCAGTATTTT.

This clonotype was picked up a small number of times. The chain has TRBV15 and TRBJ1-2; TRBD1 might be the D (5 bases). This CDR3 is 13 amino acids long. V lost 3 bases and J 10 bases, leaving 15 bases between the germline ends. Germline values: CDR1 LNHNV, CDR2 YYDKDF (reference sequence). This CDR3 reads CATSRGPQRDYTF. CDR3 bases: TGTGCCACCAGCAGGGGACCCCAGAGGGACTACACCTTC.

This clonotype was seen a handful of times. This chain uses TRBV20-1 with TRBJ1-2; D gene ambiguous. CDR3 size: 11 residues. Looked up from germline, CDR1 is DFQATT and CDR2 is SNEGSKA (reference sequence). V was cut by 0 bases and J by 8 bases, with 7 bases left in between. DNA for the CDR3: TGCAGTGCTAGAGATGGTGGGGGCTACACCTTC. It translates to CSARDGGGYTF.

The CDR3 here is CASSTQGARGYTF. The DNA of the CDR3 is TGTGCCAGCAGTACCCAGGGGGCGCGTGGCTACACCTTC. The chain uses TRBV6-6 and TRBJ1-2; 8 bases fit TRBD1. Germline CDR1 and CDR2: MNHNY and SVGAGI (reference sequence). Trimming at V came to 5 bases and at J to 7 bases, leaving 6 bases not matched to a gene. CDR3 length: 13 residues.

This clonotype turned up a few times. This chain uses TRBV7-9 with TRBJ1-2; D is perhaps TRBD1 (6 bases). The CDR3 is 15 amino acids. The germline V gene has CDR1 SEHNR and CDR2 FQNEAQ (reference sequence). V gave up 3 bases and J gave up 3 bases, with 14 bases separating them. The CDR3 nucleotides are TGTGCCAGCAGCTTTTCTGGGGGGCCACACTATGGCTACACCTTC. Translation gives CASSFSGGPHYGYTF.

The chain has TRBV12-3 or TRBV12-4 and TRBJ2-1; D not resolved. The CDR3 totals 14 residues. With 0 bases removed from V and 7 bases from J, the gap between germline ends came to 10 bases. Here the CDR3 reads CASSLATQKNEQFF. The DNA for the CDR3 is TGTGCCAGCAGTTTAGCGACCCAGAAGAATGAGCAGTTCTTC.

The chain couples TRBV11-2 to TRBJ2-1; D may be TRBD2 (7 bases). With 4 bases removed from V and 6 bases from J, the gap between germline ends came to 16 bases. CDR3 length: 15 residues. CDR1 and CDR2 (germline): SGHAT, FQNNGV. The CDR3 DNA sequence: TGTGCCAGCAGCTGTCCCGGGGGGCGAGGCAATGAGCAGTTCTTC. It specifies CASSCPGGRGNEQFF.

The chain employs TRBV18 and TRBJ1-1; 9 bases are a match to TRBD1. The CDR3 consists of 15 residues. V trimming: 3 bases; J trimming: 1 base; junction bases outside the gene matches: 3. Germline CDR1 reads KGHSH; CDR2 reads LQKENI. CDR3 protein: CASSPGTGTNTEAFF. CDR3 DNA sequence: TGTGCCAGCTCACCCGGGACAGGGACGAACACTGAAGCTTTCTTT. The full variable domain, its missing parts supplied by reference TRBV18 and TRBJ1-1, is NAGVMQNPRHLVRRRGQEARLRCSPMKGHSHVYWYRQLPEEGLKFMVYLQKENIIDESGMPKERFSAEFPKEGPSILRIQQVVRGDSAAYFCASSPGTGTNTEAFFGQGTRLTVV.

This clonotype was seen a handful of times. This chain links TRBV6-5 with TRBJ1-1; 10 bases match TRBD1. Trimming took 3 bases from V and 10 from J; bases not matched to a gene: 8. Germline lookup yields CDR1 MNHEY and CDR2 SVGAGI. The CDR3 is 14 residues long. CDR3 loop: CASSYAGTGDGAFF. CDR3 bases: TGTGCCAGCAGTTATGCCGGGACAGGGGATGGAGCTTTCTTT.

This rearrangement joins TRBV6-1 to TRBJ2-2, with D perhaps matching TRBD1 or TRBD2 (5 bases each). The CDR3 consists of 10 residues. V was pared by 10 bases and J by 12 bases, with 12 bases between. Germline lookup yields CDR1 MNHNS and CDR2 SASEGT. The CDR3 nucleotides read TGTGCCATCGGTCCGGGGCAGCTGTTTTTT. It is translated as CAIGPGQLFF.

The V call is TRBV12-3 or TRBV12-4, the J call TRBJ2-1; no firm D call. CDR3 size: 14 residues. The germline V and J ends were trimmed by 10 bases and 0 bases, with 13 bases remaining between them. This CDR3 is CATRGSSSYNEQFF. DNA for the CDR3: TGTGCCACCCGTGGATCCAGCTCCTACAATGAGCAGTTCTTC.